These T cell receptor beta chains were read from a single sample in a study of T cells in Graves' hyperthyroidism and ophthalmopathy. TCRdb re-called the multiplex PCR reads with MiXCR, one entry per CDR3 protein. The table shows 450,000 to 700,000 distinct CDR3 sequences, with more than 45% occurring only once. The sequenced material came from peripheral blood or thyroid tissue (not recorded which). These receptors all come from a woman under 30 with Graves' hyperthyroidism. CDR3s include the opening cysteine and the closing phenylalanine or tryptophan. The D gene is left open where the match is weak. Some rows have no size entry. The others give once, few or many, or a class for an expanded clone.

clone_size: many; j_call: TRBJ1-1; v_call: TRBV7-9; d_call: .; cdr3_aa: CASSWATDEAFF; cdr3_nt: TGTGCCAGCAGCTGGGCGACTGATGAAGCTTTCTTT
clone_size: .; j_call: TRBJ2-2; v_call: TRBV13; d_call: TRBD1; cdr3_aa: CASSPRTGEETGELFF; cdr3_nt: TGTGCCAGCAGCCCCCGGACAGGGGAAGAGACCGGGGAGCTGTTTTTT
clone_size: many; j_call: TRBJ2-6; v_call: TRBV24-1; d_call: .; cdr3_aa: CATSIGVSSGANVLTF; cdr3_nt: TGTGCCACCAGCATAGGTGTGAGCTCTGGGGCCAACGTCCTGACTTTC
clone_size: many; j_call: TRBJ1-4; v_call: TRBV20-1; d_call: .; cdr3_aa: CSAQGPTNEKLFF; cdr3_nt: TGCAGTGCCCAGGGTCCCACTAATGAAAAACTGTTTTTT
clone_size: .; j_call: TRBJ2-6; v_call: TRBV21-1; d_call: .; cdr3_aa: CASSEAGQGRAEAF; cdr3_nt: TGTGCCAGCAGCGAAGCGGGACAGGGAAGGGCTGAAGCTTTC
clone_size: .; j_call: TRBJ2-5; v_call: TRBV10-3; d_call: TRBD1; cdr3_aa: CAIAPGQQETQYF; cdr3_nt: TGTGCCATCGCTCCGGGACAGCAAGAGACCCAGTACTTC
clone_size: many; j_call: TRBJ2-6; v_call: TRBV7-2; d_call: .; cdr3_aa: CASSLVSGANVLTF; cdr3_nt: TGTGCCAGCAGCTTAGTCTCTGGGGCCAACGTCCTGACTTTC
clone_size: .; j_call: TRBJ2-3; v_call: TRBV20-1; d_call: .; cdr3_aa: CSARVYGTTDTQYF; cdr3_nt: TGCAGTGCTAGAGTCTACGGAACCACAGATACGCAGTATTTT
clone_size: many; j_call: TRBJ2-7; v_call: TRBV6-5; d_call: .; cdr3_aa: CASSKIAEFYEQYF; cdr3_nt: TGTGCCAGCAGTAAAATAGCGGAATTCTACGAGCAGTACTTC
clone_size: .; j_call: TRBJ2-6; v_call: TRBV29-1; d_call: .; cdr3_aa: CSVALTGANVLTF; cdr3_nt: TGCAGCGTTGCATTGACAGGGGCCAACGTCCTGACTTTC
clone_size: many; j_call: TRBJ2-7; v_call: TRBV28; d_call: TRBD1; cdr3_aa: CASLRQGSYEQYF; cdr3_nt: TGTGCCTCCCTCCGACAGGGCTCCTACGAGCAGTACTTC
clone_size: .; j_call: TRBJ1-1; v_call: TRBV5-6; d_call: .; cdr3_aa: CASSSRTVGNTEAFF; cdr3_nt: TGTGCCAGCAGCTCTCGGACAGTCGGGAACACTGAAGCTTTCTTT
clone_size: .; j_call: TRBJ2-7; v_call: TRBV24-1; d_call: TRBD2; cdr3_aa: CATSDSLAESYEQYF; cdr3_nt: TGTGCCACCAGTGACTCACTAGCGGAAAGCTACGAGCAGTACTTC
clone_size: many; j_call: TRBJ2-7; v_call: TRBV6-2/TRBV6-3; d_call: .; cdr3_aa: CASSYTNYEQYF; cdr3_nt: TGTGCCAGCAGTTACACCAACTACGAGCAGTACTTC
clone_size: many; j_call: TRBJ2-5; v_call: TRBV20-1; d_call: TRBD2; cdr3_aa: CSARDGTSGQETQYF; cdr3_nt: TGCAGTGCTAGGGATGGGACTAGTGGGCAAGAGACCCAGTACTTC
clone_size: .; j_call: TRBJ2-7; v_call: TRBV4-3; d_call: .; cdr3_aa: CASSQELNSYEQYF; cdr3_nt: TGCGCCAGCAGCCAAGAGTTAAACTCCTACGAGCAGTACTTC
clone_size: .; j_call: TRBJ1-2; v_call: TRBV20-1; d_call: .; cdr3_aa: CSARRDASYGYTF; cdr3_nt: TGCAGTGCCCGCAGGGATGCTTCTTATGGCTACACCTTC
clone_size: .; j_call: TRBJ1-3; v_call: TRBV20-1; d_call: .; cdr3_aa: CSARTSGGYTIYF; cdr3_nt: TGCAGTGCTAGGACTAGCGGGGGTTACACCATATATTTT
clone_size: many; j_call: TRBJ1-3; v_call: TRBV20-1; d_call: .; cdr3_aa: CSARAVAGYGNTIYF; cdr3_nt: TGCAGTGCTAGAGCGGTTGCAGGTTATGGAAACACCATATATTTT
clone_size: .; j_call: TRBJ1-5; v_call: TRBV24-1; d_call: .; cdr3_aa: CATSDGGRANQPQHF; cdr3_nt: TGTGCCACCAGTGATGGGGGCAGGGCTAATCAGCCCCAGCATTTT
clone_size: many; j_call: TRBJ1-6; v_call: TRBV7-9; d_call: .; cdr3_aa: CASSSPTVVHSPLHF; cdr3_nt: TGTGCCAGCAGCTCTCCAACGGTCGTCCATTCACCCCTCCACTTT
clone_size: .; j_call: TRBJ2-5; v_call: TRBV18; d_call: .; cdr3_aa: CASSTLAEETQYF; cdr3_nt: TGTGCCAGCTCAACTTTAGCGGAAGAGACCCAGTACTTC
clone_size: .; j_call: TRBJ2-3; v_call: TRBV7-9; d_call: .; cdr3_aa: CASSYIAEPNTQYF; cdr3_nt: TGTGCCAGCAGTTACATAGCGGAACCGAATACGCAGTATTTT
clone_size: few; j_call: TRBJ2-5; v_call: TRBV18; d_call: .; cdr3_aa: CASSQSSQETQYF; cdr3_nt: TGTGCCAGCTCTCAGTCCTCTCAAGAGACCCAGTACTTC